The text below deals with one T cell receptor (beta chain). Its antigen is undetermined. This sample is part of a study of CD8+ T cells in alopecia areata. CDR3 length: 13 residues. Germline V gene lookup returns CDR1 LNHDA and CDR2 SQIVND (reference sequence). Trimming shortened V by 7 bases and J by 1 base, and 10 bases separated the two germline ends. cDNA prepared by RNA extraction and subsequent reverse transcription served as the template for sequencing. TCRdb keeps only in-frame clones here, not all; method: immunoSEQ multiplex PCR. Here the sample spans around 160,000 clones, over 70% being singletons. Study-wide results and limits: Lesional scalp exceeded normal scalp in clonality, especially in alopecia totalis/universalis.

The material was CD8+ T cells sorted from blood, obtained at week 0. This chain joins TRBV19 and TRBJ1-1; unclear D gene. This clonotype was sampled from a human donor with alopecia areata. CDR3 in amino acids: CASTLWANTEAFF. The CDR3 DNA is TGTGCCAGTACCCTTTGGGCGAACACTGAAGCTTTCTTT. The full variable domain, in which reference TRBV19 and TRBJ1-1 provide the parts outside the CDR3, is DGGITQSPKYLFRKEGQNVTLSCEQNLNHDAMYWYRQDPGQGLRLIYYSQIVNDFQKGDIAEGYSVSREKKESFPLTVTSAQKNPTAFYLCASTLWANTEAFFGQGTRLTVV.